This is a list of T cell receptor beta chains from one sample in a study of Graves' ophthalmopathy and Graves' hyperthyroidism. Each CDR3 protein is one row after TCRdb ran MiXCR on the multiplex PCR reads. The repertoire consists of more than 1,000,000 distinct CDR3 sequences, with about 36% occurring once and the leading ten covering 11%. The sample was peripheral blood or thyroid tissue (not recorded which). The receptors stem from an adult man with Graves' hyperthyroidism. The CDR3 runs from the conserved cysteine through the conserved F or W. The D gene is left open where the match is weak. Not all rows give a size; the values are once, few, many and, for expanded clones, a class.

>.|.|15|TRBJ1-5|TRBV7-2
CASSSYSSNDQPQHF
TGTGCCAGCAGCTCGTACTCAAGTAACGATCAGCCCCAGCATTTT
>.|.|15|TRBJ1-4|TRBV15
CATSSRASTNEKLFF
TGTGCCACCAGCAGCCGGGCGTCAACTAATGAAAAACTGTTTTTT
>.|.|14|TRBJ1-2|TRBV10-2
CASSESTRGSSYAF
TGCGCCAGCAGTGAGAGTACCCGTGGCAGCTCCTACGCCTTC
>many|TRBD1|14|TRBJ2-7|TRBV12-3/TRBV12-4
CASTKTGTAYEQYF
TGTGCCAGCACCAAGACCGGGACAGCCTACGAGCAGTACTTC
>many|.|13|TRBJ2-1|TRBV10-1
CASSDPSWNEQFF
TGCGCCAGCAGTGATCCTAGTTGGAATGAGCAGTTCTTC
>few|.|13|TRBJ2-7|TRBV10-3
CAISLDKDYEQYF
TGTGCCATCAGCTTGGACAAAGACTACGAGCAGTACTTC
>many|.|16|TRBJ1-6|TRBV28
CASSSGTLLSRSPLHF
TGTGCCAGCAGTTCTGGGACATTACTTTCCCGGTCACCCCTCCACTTT
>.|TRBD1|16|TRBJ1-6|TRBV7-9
CASSAGTGPYNSPLHF
TGTGCCAGCAGCGCGGGGACAGGTCCCTATAATTCACCCCTCCACTTT
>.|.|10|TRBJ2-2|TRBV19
CASSIGELFF
TGTGCCAGTAGTATCGGGGAGCTGTTTTTT
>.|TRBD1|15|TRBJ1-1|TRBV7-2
CASSLGQGGNTKAFF
TGTGCCAGCTCACTCGGACAGGGGGGCAACACTAAAGCTTTCTTT
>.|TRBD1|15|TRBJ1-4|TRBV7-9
CASSLQGGLGEKLFF
TGTGCCAGCAGCTTACAGGGGGGATTGGGTGAAAAACTGTTTTTT